This TCR beta chain was profiled in a study of post-analysis software for immune sequencing data. Study as a whole: Secondary progressive, relapsing-remitting and progressive-relapsing multiple sclerosis were among the included disease courses. Study-wide findings and caveats: Controls had lower frequencies than patients of four or five TRBV segments, which included TRBV5-6, TRBV5-1 and TRBV20-1. Controls' normalized Chao1 diversity significantly exceeded that of multiple sclerosis patients. Analysis by F measure revealed that same-batch samples clustered strongly together.

The table lists this clonotype with many counts. No antigen is known for it. Unique molecular identifiers had been added to the TCR beta cDNA libraries. Input populations of roughly 0.9 to 10 million T cells gave rise to around 480,000 cDNA molecules. Each CDR3 protein gets one entry after TCRdb re-called the PCR reads with MiXCR. The sample contains about 770,000 distinct CDR3 sequences, roughly 50% of which appear only once. The CDR3 has 14 amino acids. CDR1 is MGHRA and CDR2 is YSYEKL in the germline V gene. V lost 0 bases to trimming and J lost 7 bases; unmatched junction nucleotides: 3. The sequence derives from a girl under 18 with multiple sclerosis. What was sequenced was blood. The genes are TRBV4-1 and TRBJ1-2; 9 nucleotides line up with TRBD1. The DNA of the CDR3 is TGCGCCAGCAGCCAAGAGGACAGGGGTAGTGGCTACACCTTC. Its protein is CASSQEDRGSGYTF.